This TCR beta chain was sequenced during a study of blood T cell repertoires in COVID-19. Per the germline V gene, CDR1 is SGHDT and CDR2 is YYEEEE. The CDR3 length is 13 residues. The ends lost 5 bases at V and 5 bases at J; junction bases unmatched: 6. Sequenced by immunoSEQ multiplex PCR; TCRdb stores in-frame clones only, minus some. The sample carries approximately 230,000 clones, 80% to 90% recorded once. V is TRBV5-6 and J is TRBJ2-7; 8 positions match TRBD1. This sequence was found in a man older than 75 with acute or convalescent COVID-19. Sample: peripheral blood. The CDR3 DNA reads TGTGCCAGCAGTCGGACAGGGCTTGACGAGCAGTACTTC. It codes for CASSRTGLDEQYF.